This TCR beta chain was retrieved from a study of cytomegalovirus exposure and HLA in healthy donors. Study as a whole: Sequencing of around 200 million T cells in an earlier analysis found 95 million to 120 million unique TCR beta sequences. Regarding the study as a whole: The authors enumerated 150 to 200 TCR beta chains as linked to cytomegalovirus. Most TCR sequences showed up rarely, but some public TCRs showed up in many donors.

Regarding this clone: What it binds is not known. This specimen includes other DNA sequences encoding the same CDR3.

V was clipped by 0 bases and J by 3 bases; unmatched bases: 2. The germline V gene has CDR1 SGHRS and CDR2 YFSETQ. This CDR3 has 15 amino acids. PCR employed 60 Vbeta and 13 Jbeta primers. The assay was immunoSEQ multiplex PCR, and TCRdb's table has in-frame clones only and misses some. Of roughly 100,000 clones in the sample, approximately 85% are singletons; the top ten hold roughly 1.6%. Sequenced: PBMCs. The origin of this receptor is a man in his fifties in good health and CMV-seronegative. V is TRBV5-1 and J is TRBJ2-2; TRBD1 aligns across 7 bases. CDR3: CASSLDRGDTGELFF. The CDR3 DNA is TGCGCCAGCAGCTTGGACAGGGGAGACACCGGGGAGCTGTTTTTT.